A single sample gave rise to the 28 T cell receptor beta chains below, sequenced in a study of T cell repertoires in cytomegalovirus infection. TCRdb re-called the reads through MiXCR, storing one row per CDR3 protein. This table has about 180,000 distinct CDR3 sequences, 17% appearing once. The sequenced sample was CD8+ T cells from PBMCs. The origin of the receptors is a human donor in good health (CMV status not recorded). Some clones in this sample may be carry-over from other donors' samples.

The sample holds a few counts of this clonotype. The V call is TRBV6-2 or TRBV6-3, the J call TRBJ2-7; TRBD2 agrees at 8 bases. CDR1 is MNHEY and CDR2 is SVGEGT in the germline V gene. J was trimmed by 3 bases and V by 5 bases; bases with no gene match: 6. This CDR3 is built from 14 residues. The CDR3, as DNA: TGTGCCAGCAGTGGGGTTAGCGGGGACTACGAGCAGTACTTC. Protein: CASSGVSGDYEQYF.

The gene calls are TRBV11-2 and TRBJ2-7; no reliable D call. Germline CDR1 is SGHAT and CDR2 is FQNNGV. The CDR3 sequence is 13 residues long. Trimming took off 1 base at V and 1 base at J, with 5 bases between the two ends. CDR3 sequence (DNA): TGTGCCAGCAGCTTAGGGGATTCCTACGAGCAGTACTTC. Its protein product is CASSLGDSYEQYF.

The CDR3 bases are TGTGCCACCAGCAGAGATGCCAGGGGTCTACTGTTTTTT. Amino acid sequence: CATSRDARGLLFF. V is TRBV15 and J is TRBJ1-4, with D tentatively TRBD1 (6 bases). The V end lost 0 bases, the J end lost 13 bases, and 12 bases lay between the germline ends. From germline, CDR1 is LNHNV and CDR2 YYDKDF (reference sequence). This CDR3 spans 13 amino acids.

In this sample, this clonotype turned up a few times. The chain links TRBV7-2 to TRBJ2-7; D is perhaps TRBD1 (5 bases). The CDR3 covers 16 residues. Trimming stripped 0 bases from V and 3 bases from J, with 15 bases between. Germline V gene lookup returns CDR1 SGHTA and CDR2 FQGNSA. The CDR3 coding sequence is TGTGCCAGCAGCTTAGCTACAGGCCCATATTACTACGAGCAGTACTTC. Translation: CASSLATGPYYYEQYF.

V and J are TRBV28 and TRBJ1-6; D perhaps matches TRBD1 (5 bases). Trimming stripped 5 bases from V and 7 bases from J, with 15 bases between. Germline V gene sequence: CDR1 MDHEN, CDR2 SYDVKM. The CDR3 consists of 15 residues. As DNA, the CDR3 is TGTGCCAGCAGTGGGACCCCGACCGAAAATTCACCCCTCCACTTT. Its protein product is CASSGTPTENSPLHF.

The genes are TRBV29-1 and TRBJ2-3; no clear D gene. Trimming stripped 7 bases from V and 10 bases from J, with 15 bases between. The germline V gene has CDR1 SQVTM and CDR2 ANQGSEA. The CDR3 has 11 residues. The CDR3 sequence: CSGLTSSSQYF. Written as DNA, the CDR3 is TGCAGCGGCCTCACATCCTCCTCGCAGTATTTT.

This chain links TRBV5-6 with TRBJ2-7; TRBD1 matches at 7 bases. The CDR3 runs to 14 residues. V shed 4 bases and J 6 bases; nucleotides not matched to a gene: 10. Germline lookup yields CDR1 SGHDT and CDR2 YYEEEE. The chain's CDR3 is CASSDGTVSGEQYF. CDR3 sequence (DNA): TGTGCCAGCAGCGACGGGACAGTCAGCGGCGAGCAGTACTTC.

This chain joins TRBV4-1 and TRBJ2-7; a possible D gene is TRBD1 (6 bases). The CDR3 has 15 residues. CDR1 and CDR2 from the germline V gene are MGHRA and YSYEKL. Trimming removed 3 bases from V and 2 bases from J, with 14 bases in between. The CDR3 sequence: CASSQGRGETYEQYF. CDR3 in DNA: TGCGCCAGCAGCCAGGGCAGGGGAGAGACCTACGAGCAGTACTTC.

This clonotype was found a few times. V and J are TRBV4-3 and TRBJ1-4; D ambiguous. V was clipped by 2 bases and J by 4 bases, with 17 bases between them. Germline CDR1 reads LGHNA; CDR2 reads YSLEER. The CDR3 is 17 amino acids. The CDR3 region has the DNA TGCGCCAGCAGCCAATTCCTATCAGATATCGGTAATGAAAAACTGTTTTTT. It yields the protein CASSQFLSDIGNEKLFF.

J is TRBJ2-7 and V is TRBV14, with TRBD1 as a possible D gene (5 bases). CDR1 SGHDN and CDR2 FVKESK come from the germline V gene. The CDR3 spans 17 residues. Trimming shortened V by 0 bases and J by 0 bases, and 15 bases separated the two germline ends. CDR3 bases: TGTGCCAGCAGCCAAGACCCGGAAGACAGACACTCCTACGAGCAGTACTTC. This encodes CASSQDPEDRHSYEQYF.

V usage is TRBV29-1 and J usage is TRBJ2-7; D ambiguous. Germline V gene sequence: CDR1 SQVTM, CDR2 ANQGSEA. CDR3 length: 13 residues. The V and J ends lost 0 bases and 2 bases respectively, with 8 bases between them. CDR3 region: CSVEERTPYEQYF. The CDR3 region has the DNA TGCAGCGTTGAAGAAAGGACCCCCTACGAGCAGTACTTC.

This chain uses TRBV7-6 with TRBJ2-7, with 9 nucleotides matching TRBD1. Germline-derived CDR1 and CDR2 are SGHVS and FNYEAQ. Trimming removed 3 bases from V and 4 bases from J; junction bases left unmatched: 4. This CDR3 spans 14 amino acids. This CDR3 is CASSFGDRVYEQYF. As DNA, the CDR3 is TGTGCCAGCAGCTTTGGGGACAGGGTTTACGAGCAGTACTTC.

In this sample, this clonotype turned up once. J is TRBJ1-4 and V is TRBV29-1; D may be TRBD1 (5 bases). The germline V and J ends were trimmed by 4 bases and 2 bases, with 8 bases remaining between them. This CDR3 spans 13 amino acids. The germline V gene has CDR1 SQVTM and CDR2 ANQGSEA. This CDR3 is CSVGEGTNEKLFF. The CDR3 DNA reads TGCAGCGTTGGAGAGGGGACTAATGAAAAACTGTTTTTT.

This clonotype turned up a few times. The V and J genes are TRBV7-8 and TRBJ1-4; 10 nucleotides line up with TRBD1. The germline gives CDR1 SGHVS, CDR2 FQNEAQ. This CDR3 contains 19 residues. V lost 2 bases and J lost 4; bases outside the gene matches: 13. The CDR3 sequence is CASSLNSGQGTDFNEKLFF. CDR3 DNA: TGTGCCAGCAGCTTAAACTCGGGACAGGGGACAGACTTTAATGAAAAACTGTTTTTT.

The V call is TRBV7-9, the J call TRBJ1-2, with D perhaps TRBD1 (5 bases). The CDR3 covers 14 residues. Germline loops: CDR1 SEHNR, CDR2 FQNEAQ (reference sequence). Trimming left V 2 bases short and J 8 bases short, with 15 bases between. The DNA for the CDR3 is TGTGCCAGCAGCTTATCGGCCAGGGTCGGAGGCTACACCTTC. Its translation: CASSLSARVGGYTF.

This clonotype occurred a few times. The chain links TRBV6-2 or TRBV6-3 to TRBJ1-3; D ambiguous. Germline assignment: CDR1 MNHEY and CDR2 SVGEGT. The length of the CDR3 is 13 residues. V was cut by 7 bases and J by 0 bases, with 7 bases left in between. CDR3 nucleotide sequence: TGTGCCAGCACTCCGGACTCTGGAAACACCATATATTTT. Its translation: CASTPDSGNTIYF.

The chain recombines TRBV7-9 with TRBJ1-1, with TRBD1 matching over 7 bases. Germline V gene lookup returns CDR1 SEHNR and CDR2 FQNEAQ (reference sequence). J was trimmed by 4 bases and V by 6 bases; bases with no gene match: 11. The CDR3 totals 15 residues. The CDR3 nucleotides read TGTGCCAGCAGGACAGGGAGCACCAGGGGCACTGAAGCTTTCTTT. Amino acid sequence: CASRTGSTRGTEAFF.

The table lists this clonotype with a few counts. The rearrangement uses TRBV7-9 and TRBJ1-6; 8 nucleotides line up with TRBD1. The CDR3 sequence is 15 residues long. V lost 4 bases, J lost 7 bases, and 6 bases stayed unmatched. The germline gives CDR1 SEHNR, CDR2 FQNEAQ (reference sequence). The CDR3 here is CASSSSRQGNSPLHF. CDR3 nucleotides: TGTGCCAGCAGCTCGTCCAGACAGGGGAATTCACCCCTCCACTTT.

CDR3 protein: CASSVEAGLYGYTF. CDR3 nucleotides: TGTGCCAGCAGCGTAGAAGCAGGACTCTATGGCTACACCTTC. The J gene is TRBJ1-2, the V gene TRBV9; no firm D call. CDR3 length equals 14 residues. CDR1 SGDLS and CDR2 YYNGEE come from the germline V gene. Trimming took off 0 bases at V and 4 bases at J, with 10 bases between the two ends.

This clonotype was seen a handful of times. The chain combines TRBV5-1 with TRBJ1-5; 8 bases match TRBD1. Germline V lookup: CDR1 SGHRS, CDR2 YFSETQ. The CDR3 length is 18 residues. J gave up 3 bases and V 3 bases, and 14 bases lay outside the gene matches. The CDR3: CASSWGLGGTGINQPQHF. DNA of the CDR3: TGCGCCAGCAGCTGGGGGTTGGGGGGGACAGGTATCAATCAGCCCCAGCATTTT.

V usage is TRBV7-2 and J usage is TRBJ2-1, with D possibly being TRBD1 (6 bases). Germline V gene lookup returns CDR1 SGHTA and CDR2 FQGNSA. Trimming shortened V by 0 bases and J by 4 bases, and 10 bases separated the two germline ends. This CDR3 contains 15 residues. CDR3 DNA: TGTGCCAGCAGCTTAGCCGGGACAAGTTACAATGAGCAGTTCTTC. It codes for CASSLAGTSYNEQFF.

The rearrangement joins TRBV6-5 to TRBJ2-7; 7 nucleotides line up with TRBD1. The ends lost 6 bases at V and 0 bases at J; junction bases unmatched: 11. The CDR3 is 16 residues long. Germline lookup yields CDR1 MNHEY and CDR2 SVGAGI. The CDR3 loop reads CASSPTPTGSSYEQYF. CDR3 DNA sequence: TGTGCCAGCAGCCCCACCCCGACAGGGTCCTCCTACGAGCAGTACTTC.

The chain couples TRBV25-1 to TRBJ1-6; D not certain. Germline assignment: CDR1 MGHDK and CDR2 SYGVNS. V shed 1 base and J shed 6 bases, with 16 bases lying between them. This CDR3 is 17 amino acids long. CDR3 loop: CASSEFGSQYPNSPLHF. The CDR3, as DNA: TGTGCCAGCAGTGAATTTGGCAGTCAATACCCTAATTCACCCCTCCACTTT.

CDR3 coding DNA: TGCAGTGCTAGAAAAGACACAGGGGACCAAGAGACCCAGTACTTC. Translating it yields CSARKDTGDQETQYF. V and J are TRBV20-1 and TRBJ2-5; 7 bases align to TRBD1. The germline gives CDR1 DFQATT, CDR2 SNEGSKA (reference sequence). V lost 2 bases to trimming and J lost 0 bases; unmatched junction nucleotides: 6. The CDR3 has 15 amino acids.

This clonotype was found a few times. The chain joins TRBV28 to TRBJ1-1; D may be TRBD1 (6 bases). V was clipped by 6 bases and J by 3 bases, with 14 bases between them. CDR1 is MDHEN, CDR2 SYDVKM, per germline. This CDR3 contains 14 residues. CDR3 residues: CASSFQGRYTEAFF. The CDR3 nucleotides are TGTGCCAGCAGCTTCCAGGGGCGGTACACTGAAGCTTTCTTT.

In its sample, this clonotype was seen many times. The chain joins TRBV7-8 to TRBJ1-4; TRBD1 aligns across 7 bases. There are 16 residues in the CDR3. With 4 bases clipped from V and 2 bases from J, the junction kept 7 bases outside the gene matches. Germline V gene lookup returns CDR1 SGHVS and CDR2 FQNEAQ. The CDR3 bases are TGTGCCAGCAGCTCCCCCGAGGGGGCCACTAATGAAAAACTGTTTTTT. The encoded protein is CASSSPEGATNEKLFF.

This clonotype came up a few times. V is TRBV28 and J is TRBJ1-1; D is unclear. V lost 6 bases and J lost 5, with 10 bases in between. CDR3 size: 12 residues. CDR1 MDHEN and CDR2 SYDVKM come from the germline V gene. CDR3 DNA sequence: TGTGCCAGCAGCGAAAAGGGAACTGAAGCTTTCTTT. This gives the protein CASSEKGTEAFF. The complete variable domain, with remaining parts taken from reference TRBV28 and TRBJ1-1, reads DVKVTQSSRYLVKRTGEKVFLECVQDMDHENMFWYRQDPGLGLRLIYFSYDVKMKEKGDIPEGYSVSREKKERFSLILESASTNQTSMYLCASSEKGTEAFFGQGTRLTVV.

With regard to this clonotype: The junction departs from the called germline gene at one end, perhaps through a read error. The chain combines TRBV6-2 or TRBV6-3 with TRBJ2-1; TRBD2 matches at 9 bases. Looked up from germline, CDR1 is MNHEY and CDR2 is SVGEGT. CDR3 length: 15 amino acids. The CDR3 nucleotides are TGTGCCGGCAGTTACGAGCGGGGGGTCTACAATGAGCAGTTCTTC. Translating it yields CAGSYERGVYNEQFF.